Shown below are 6 T cell receptor beta chains from a single sample sequenced in a study of beta chain features in type 1 diabetes. General study results and limits: A moderate, significant TCRB CDR3 shortening appeared in type 1 diabetes across four CD4+ subsets.

Their antigen targets remain unknown. Every isolated RNA sample was fully reverse transcribed, so sequencing captured expressed TCRB transcripts. Clones were read by immunoSEQ multiplex PCR, and TCRdb kept only the in-frame ones, dropping some. This table holds 200,000 to 300,000 clones, approximately 11% found once. Input material: naive CD4+ T cells from blood. The receptors come from a man under 40 with type 1 diabetes.

The chain is built from TRBV5-1 and TRBJ2-7; TRBD1 agrees at 7 bases. The CDR3 runs to 14 residues. CDR1 and CDR2 from the germline V gene are SGHRS and YFSETQ. V shed 3 bases and J 3 bases; nucleotides not matched to a gene: 6. CDR3 protein: CASSSGQPNYEQYF. The CDR3 DNA sequence: TGCGCCAGCAGCTCGGGACAGCCAAACTACGAGCAGTACTTC.

This chain connects TRBV7-3 to TRBJ2-5, with D maybe TRBD1 (5 bases). The CDR3 is 14 amino acids. Germline V CDR1 and CDR2: SGHTA, FQGTGA. V gave up 6 bases and J gave up 3 bases, with 14 bases separating them. The CDR3 loop reads CASSPWAGKETQYF. Written as DNA, the CDR3 is TGTGCCAGCAGTCCCTGGGCAGGGAAAGAGACCCAGTACTTC.

This clone was seen a handful of times. The genes are TRBV5-1 and TRBJ2-5, with 8 positions matching TRBD2. The CDR3 contains 16 residues. Losses at the gene ends were 0 bases for V and 1 base for J; bases not matched to a gene: 5. Germline V CDR1 and CDR2: SGHRS, YFSETQ. The CDR3 coding sequence is TGCGCCAGCAGCTTGGCCACGGCGGGGGGCCAAGAGACCCAGTACTTC. Protein product: CASSLATAGGQETQYF.

In the case of this clone: The conserved closing phenylalanine or tryptophan is absent in this CDR3, likely reflecting a read error. The DNA is omitted, as the CDR3 cannot be located on it reliably, and the CDR3 follows TCRdb's listing. This CDR3 reads CATSRDRAGPPGL. J is TRBJ2-4 and V is TRBV15; the table gives TRBD1 as D, unverified against the DNA. Termini included, the CDR3 measures 13 amino acids. Germline CDR1 reads LNHNV; CDR2 reads YYDKDF (reference sequence).

This clone was observed a few times. The chain carries TRBV7-9 and TRBJ1-2; D remains unclear. Germline CDR1 and CDR2: SEHNR and FQNEAQ (reference sequence). There are 15 residues in the CDR3. Deletions cut 2 bases from V and 4 bases from J, with 14 bases between. As DNA, the CDR3 is TGTGCCAGCAGCTTAATAGCAGCAGATGTCTATGGCTACACCTTC. This encodes CASSLIAADVYGYTF.

This sequence joins TRBV10-3 and TRBJ2-3, with 9 bases that match TRBD1. V lost 10 bases, J lost 4 bases, and 9 bases stayed unmatched. The CDR3 loop spans 14 amino acids. The germline V gene has CDR1 ENHRY and CDR2 SYGVKD. In DNA, the CDR3 is TGTGCCACCCAGGGACAGGGTGGGGCAGATACGCAGTATTTT. Translated, it gives CATQGQGGADTQYF.